The clone carrying this T cell receptor beta chain was counted a single time. Its cognate antigen is unknown. The data are from a study of shared clonotypes between healthy human individuals. Study-level background: Three CD4 naive, three CD4 memory, two CD8 naive and one CD8 memory plate were used per donor.

Several immunoSEQ 96-well plates shared each subset's DNA, each plate a replicate. Sequenced by immunoSEQ multiplex PCR; TCRdb stores in-frame clones only, minus some. The sample contains about a million clones, approximately 70% of which appear only once. This CDR3 has 15 amino acids. Germline V gene data show CDR1 as SEHNR and CDR2 as FQNEAQ (reference sequence). V was clipped by 5 bases and J by 8 bases; unmatched bases: 10. General study findings and limits: Sequencing depth was expected to influence donor clonotype sharing.

The receptor's source is a young man in good health. The sample taken for sequencing was memory CD4+ T cells sorted from blood. Subset reported: CD45RA-negative fraction. This chain uses TRBV7-9 with TRBJ1-2, with 11 bases lining up with TRBD1. The CDR3 sequence: CASSPRTGGQIGYTF. The DNA of the CDR3 is TGTGCCAGCAGCCCCCGGACAGGGGGCCAGATCGGCTACACCTTC.